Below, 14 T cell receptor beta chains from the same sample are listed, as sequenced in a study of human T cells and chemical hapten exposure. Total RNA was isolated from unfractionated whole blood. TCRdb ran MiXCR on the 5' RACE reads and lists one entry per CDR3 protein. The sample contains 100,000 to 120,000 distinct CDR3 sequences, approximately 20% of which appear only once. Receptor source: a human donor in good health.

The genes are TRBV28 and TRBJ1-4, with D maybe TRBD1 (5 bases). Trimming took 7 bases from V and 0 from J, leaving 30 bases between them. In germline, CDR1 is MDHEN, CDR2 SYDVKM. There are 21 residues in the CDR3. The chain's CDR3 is CASTPGSWFRGTRPTNEKLFF. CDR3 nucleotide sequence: TGTGCCAGCACCCCGGGAAGCTGGTTTAGAGGGACCAGGCCAACTAATGAAAAACTGTTTTTT.

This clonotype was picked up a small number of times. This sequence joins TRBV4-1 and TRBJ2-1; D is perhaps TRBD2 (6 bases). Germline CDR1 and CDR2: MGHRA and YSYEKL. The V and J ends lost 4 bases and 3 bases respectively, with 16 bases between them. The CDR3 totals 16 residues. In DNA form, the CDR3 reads TGCGCCAGCAGCCCCGGGAGTAGCGGAAGCTACAATGAGCAGTTCTTC. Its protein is CASSPGSSGSYNEQFF.

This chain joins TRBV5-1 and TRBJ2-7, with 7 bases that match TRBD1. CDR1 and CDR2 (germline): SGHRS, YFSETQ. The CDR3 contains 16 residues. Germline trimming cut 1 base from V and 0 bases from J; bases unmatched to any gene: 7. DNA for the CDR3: TGCGCCAGCAGCTTGAGGGGACAGACGAGCTCCTACGAGCAGTACTTC. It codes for CASSLRGQTSSYEQYF.

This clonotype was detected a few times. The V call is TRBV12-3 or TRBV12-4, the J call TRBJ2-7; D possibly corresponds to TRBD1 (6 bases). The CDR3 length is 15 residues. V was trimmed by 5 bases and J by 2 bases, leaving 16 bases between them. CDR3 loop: CASSALWGLTYEQYF. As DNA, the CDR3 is TGTGCCAGCAGTGCCCTATGGGGGCTGACCTACGAGCAGTACTTC.

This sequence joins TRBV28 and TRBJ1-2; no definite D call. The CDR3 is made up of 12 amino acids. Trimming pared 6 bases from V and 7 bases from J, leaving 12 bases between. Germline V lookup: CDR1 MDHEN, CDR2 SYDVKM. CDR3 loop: CASRAVLSGYTF. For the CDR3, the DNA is TGTGCCAGCAGGGCTGTTTTGTCTGGCTACACCTTC.

This CDR3 reads CASSLVGQLTSNQPQHF. The CDR3 DNA reads TGTGCCAGCAGTTTGGTGGGACAGCTTACTAGCAATCAGCCCCAGCATTTT. The gene calls are TRBV28 and TRBJ1-5, with 7 bases identical to TRBD1. With 3 bases clipped from V and 0 bases from J, the junction kept 8 bases outside the gene matches. The CDR3 covers 17 residues. Germline CDR1 is MDHEN and CDR2 is SYDVKM.

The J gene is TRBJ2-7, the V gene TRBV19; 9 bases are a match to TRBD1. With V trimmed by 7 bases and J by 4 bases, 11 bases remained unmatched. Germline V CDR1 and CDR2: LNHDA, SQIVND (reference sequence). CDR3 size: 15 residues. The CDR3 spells CASTPTGTGTYEQYF. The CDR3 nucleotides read TGTGCCAGTACCCCAACCGGGACAGGGACATACGAGCAGTACTTC.

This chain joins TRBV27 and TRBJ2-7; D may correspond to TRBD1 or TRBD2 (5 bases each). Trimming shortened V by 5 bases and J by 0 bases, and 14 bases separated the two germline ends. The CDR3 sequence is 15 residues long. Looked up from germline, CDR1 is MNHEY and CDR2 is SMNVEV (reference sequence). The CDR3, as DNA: TGTGCCAGCAGTCCCGGACTGGGGGTCTCCTACGAGCAGTACTTC. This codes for CASSPGLGVSYEQYF.

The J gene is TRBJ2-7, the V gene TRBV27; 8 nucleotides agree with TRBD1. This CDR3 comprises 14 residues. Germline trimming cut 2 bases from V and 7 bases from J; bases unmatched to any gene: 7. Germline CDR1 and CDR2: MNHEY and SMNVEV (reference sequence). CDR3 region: CASSLSAGGREQYF. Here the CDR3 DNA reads TGTGCCAGCAGTTTAAGTGCAGGGGGCAGAGAGCAGTACTTC.

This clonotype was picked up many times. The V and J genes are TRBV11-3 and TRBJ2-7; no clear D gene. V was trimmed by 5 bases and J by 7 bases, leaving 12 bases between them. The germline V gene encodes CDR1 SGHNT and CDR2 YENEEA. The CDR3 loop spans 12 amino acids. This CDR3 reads CASSQAYGEQYF. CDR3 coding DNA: TGTGCCAGCAGCCAGGCGTACGGGGAGCAGTACTTC.

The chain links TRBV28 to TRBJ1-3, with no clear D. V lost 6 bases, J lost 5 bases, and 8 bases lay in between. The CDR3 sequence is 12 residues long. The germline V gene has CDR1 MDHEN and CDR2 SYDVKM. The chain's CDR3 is CASRRVRNTIYF. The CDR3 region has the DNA TGTGCCAGCAGGAGGGTGCGAAACACCATATATTTT.

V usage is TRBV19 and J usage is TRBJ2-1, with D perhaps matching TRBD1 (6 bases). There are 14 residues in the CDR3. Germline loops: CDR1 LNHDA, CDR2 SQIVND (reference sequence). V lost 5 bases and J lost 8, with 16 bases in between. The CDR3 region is CASSYDRIQDEQFF. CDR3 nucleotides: TGTGCCAGTAGTTACGACAGGATTCAGGATGAGCAGTTCTTC.

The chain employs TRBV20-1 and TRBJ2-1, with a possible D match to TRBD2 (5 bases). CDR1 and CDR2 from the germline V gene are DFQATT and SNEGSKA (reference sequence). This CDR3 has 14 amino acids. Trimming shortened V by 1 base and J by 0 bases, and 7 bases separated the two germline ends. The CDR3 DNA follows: TGCAGTGCTAGAGCGGGGAACTCCTACAATGAGCAGTTCTTC. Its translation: CSARAGNSYNEQFF.

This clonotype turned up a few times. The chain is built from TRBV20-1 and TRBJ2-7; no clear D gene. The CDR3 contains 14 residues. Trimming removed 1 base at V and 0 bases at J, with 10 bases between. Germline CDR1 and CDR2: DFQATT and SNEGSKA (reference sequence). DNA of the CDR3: TGCAGTGCTAGAGGTACATCCACCTCCTACGAGCAGTACTTC. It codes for CSARGTSTSYEQYF.